This T cell receptor beta chain was sequenced for a study of tumor and adjacent non-tumor tissue in lung cancer. Study-wide context: There were about twelve adenocarcinoma, a couple of squamous cell carcinoma and 1 small cell lung cancer cases. Stage I to III disease affected 10 men and about five women aged 31 to 76.

Three rounds of nested PCR, following a modified ARM-PCR protocol, produced the TCRbeta library. TCRdb reprocessed the multiplex PCR reads with MiXCR, giving one entry per CDR3 protein. The sample consists of some 84,000 distinct CDR3 sequences, more than 60% of them appearing once. This sample's RNA came from whole unsorted tissue. On this clonotype: Its ends do not fully match the called genes, so a read error is possible.

This clonotype was sampled from a man between 70 and 80 years old with non-small cell lung cancer. Sequencing was performed on lung tumor tissue.

The CDR3 sequence: CASSLSWAERAGEQLF. The CDR3 bases are TGTGCCAGCAGCTTATCATGGGCGGAGAGGGCCGGTGAGCAGCTCTTC. The J gene is TRBJ2-1, the V gene TRBV5-8, with a weak D call TRBD2 (5 bases). The CDR3 is 16 residues long. Germline CDR1 reads SGHTS; CDR2 reads YDEGEE.